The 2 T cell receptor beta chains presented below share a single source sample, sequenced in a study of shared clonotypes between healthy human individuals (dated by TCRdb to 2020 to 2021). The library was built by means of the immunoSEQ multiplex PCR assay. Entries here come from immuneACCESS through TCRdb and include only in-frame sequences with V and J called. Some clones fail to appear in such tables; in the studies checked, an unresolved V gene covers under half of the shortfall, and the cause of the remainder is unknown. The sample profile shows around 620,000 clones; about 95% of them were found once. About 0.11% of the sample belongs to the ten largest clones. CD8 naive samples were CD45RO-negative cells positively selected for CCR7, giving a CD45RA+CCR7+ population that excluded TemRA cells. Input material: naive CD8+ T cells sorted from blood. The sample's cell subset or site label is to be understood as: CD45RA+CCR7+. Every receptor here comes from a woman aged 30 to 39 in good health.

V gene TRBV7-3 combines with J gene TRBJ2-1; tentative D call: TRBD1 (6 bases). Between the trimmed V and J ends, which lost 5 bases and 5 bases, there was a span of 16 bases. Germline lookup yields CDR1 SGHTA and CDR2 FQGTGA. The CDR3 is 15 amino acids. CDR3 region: CASSPILGGNNEQFF. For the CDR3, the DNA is TGTGCCAGCAGCCCGATCTTAGGGGGAAACAATGAGCAGTTCTTC.

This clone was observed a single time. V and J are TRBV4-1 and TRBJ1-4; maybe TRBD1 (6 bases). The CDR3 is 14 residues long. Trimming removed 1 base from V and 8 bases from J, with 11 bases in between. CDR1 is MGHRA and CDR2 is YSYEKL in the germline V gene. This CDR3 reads CASSQAGAGEKLFF. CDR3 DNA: TGCGCCAGCAGCCAAGCGGGGGCCGGCGAAAAACTGTTTTTT.